Each of the 32 T cell receptor beta chains below was sequenced from the same sample in a study of OX40 agonist ivuxolimab in advanced cancers. Here immunoSEQ multiplex PCR was the method, and the copy in TCRdb shows in-frame clones only, minus some. The table has about 18,000 clones, 80% to 90% seen once. The input for sequencing was CD4+ or CD8+ T cells sorted from blood, taken in a trial of the OX40 agonist ivuxolimab. The receptors here all came from an adult with an advanced solid tumor such as melanoma, head and neck, liver or kidney cancer.

V usage is TRBV5-1 and J usage is TRBJ2-1; D not certain. CDR1 and CDR2 from the germline V gene are SGHRS and YFSETQ. This CDR3 contains 14 residues. Trimming removed 0 bases at V and 8 bases at J, with 12 bases between. The CDR3 region is CASSLVQTTHEQFF. In DNA form, the CDR3 reads TGCGCCAGCAGCTTGGTACAGACAACCCATGAGCAGTTCTTC.

The chain joins TRBV27 to TRBJ2-7; 7 positions agree with TRBD1. J gave up 4 bases and V 5 bases, and 8 bases lay outside the gene matches. This CDR3 has 14 residues. Germline V gene lookup returns CDR1 MNHEY and CDR2 SMNVEV (reference sequence). DNA for the CDR3: TGTGCCAGCAGTCCGGGACAGACTTATTACGAGCAGTACTTC. Its translation: CASSPGQTYYEQYF.

The V call is TRBV27, the J call TRBJ2-7, with D unresolved. The CDR3 is 15 amino acids. Germline CDR1 reads MNHEY; CDR2 reads SMNVEV (reference sequence). V was pared by 6 bases and J by 2 bases, with 17 bases between. Written as DNA, the CDR3 is TGTGCCAGCAGCCCATCCCCCCCTAATGCCTACGAGCAGTACTTC. Translated: CASSPSPPNAYEQYF.

The chain combines TRBV14 with TRBJ2-7, with 10 positions matching TRBD1. With 1 base clipped from V and 2 bases from J, the junction kept 2 bases outside the gene matches. The germline CDR1 and CDR2 sequences are SGHDN and FVKESK. The CDR3 runs to 15 residues. The CDR3 loop is CASSQAGTGAYEQYF. The DNA of the CDR3 is TGTGCCAGCAGCCAAGCGGGGACAGGGGCCTACGAGCAGTACTTC.

This rearrangement joins TRBV28 to TRBJ1-5; 10 bases map to TRBD1. J lost 2 bases, V lost 7 bases, and 2 bases had no gene match. Germline CDR1 is MDHEN and CDR2 is SYDVKM. The CDR3 totals 14 residues. CDR3 in amino acids: CASKDRGGNQPQHF. DNA for the CDR3: TGTGCCAGCAAGGACAGGGGGGGCAATCAGCCCCAGCATTTT. Based on the CDR3 plus reference TRBV28 and TRBJ1-5, the full variable domain is DVKVTQSSRYLVKRTGEKVFLECVQDMDHENMFWYRQDPGLGLRLIYFSYDVKMKEKGDIPEGYSVSREKKERFSLILESASTNQTSMYLCASKDRGGNQPQHFGDGTRLSIL.

This chain uses TRBV19 with TRBJ2-3; D is perhaps TRBD2 (6 bases). There are 15 residues in the CDR3. Trimming pared 7 bases from V and 6 bases from J, leaving 20 bases between. Germline V CDR1 and CDR2: LNHDA, SQIVND (reference sequence). CDR3 residues: CASTAWDSGVDTQYF. The DNA of the CDR3 is TGTGCCAGTACTGCTTGGGACTCGGGCGTGGATACGCAGTATTTT.

The V call is TRBV5-1, the J call TRBJ2-1; D gene uncertain. This CDR3 has 12 residues. Trimming shortened V by 5 bases and J by 0 bases, and 3 bases separated the two germline ends. Germline V gene lookup returns CDR1 SGHRS and CDR2 YFSETQ. In DNA form, the CDR3 reads TGCGCCAGCAGGGGCTCCTACAATGAGCAGTTCTTC. This codes for CASRGSYNEQFF.

The rearrangement links TRBV2 to TRBJ1-1; D gene uncertain. Germline CDR1 and CDR2: SNHLY and FYNNEI. V gave up 10 bases and J gave up 0 bases, with 9 bases separating them. This CDR3 contains 12 residues. This CDR3 is CANSGLNTEAFF. The CDR3 nucleotides are TGTGCCAACTCGGGCCTGAACACTGAAGCTTTCTTT.

The V call is TRBV4-1, the J call TRBJ2-2, with 8 positions matching TRBD1. From germline, CDR1 is MGHRA and CDR2 YSYEKL. The CDR3 is 15 amino acids. V lost 1 base, J lost 4 bases, and 2 bases stayed unmatched. CDR3: CASSQGTGPTGELFF. The DNA of the CDR3 is TGCGCCAGCAGCCAAGGGACAGGGCCCACCGGGGAGCTGTTTTTT.

J is TRBJ2-1 and V is TRBV28; D uncertain. CDR1 and CDR2 from the germline V gene are MDHEN and SYDVKM. Trimming left V 4 bases short and J 5 bases short, with 9 bases between. The length of the CDR3 is 13 residues. CDR3 nucleotide sequence: TGTGCCAGCAGTTCCGACATAGACAATGAGCAGTTCTTC. The encoded protein is CASSSDIDNEQFF.

The chain uses TRBV4-1 and TRBJ2-1; D call uncertain. From germline, CDR1 is MGHRA and CDR2 YSYEKL. Trimming stripped 0 bases from V and 15 bases from J, with 12 bases between. CDR3 length equals 12 residues. The CDR3 bases are TGCGCCAGCAGCCAAGAAGGATCAAGGCGGTTCTTC. It codes for CASSQEGSRRFF.

The V gene is TRBV6-5, the J gene TRBJ2-1; a weak D match, TRBD1 (5 bases). Germline values: CDR1 MNHEY, CDR2 SVGAGI. The germline V and J ends were trimmed by 6 bases and 7 bases, with 13 bases remaining between them. This CDR3 has 13 amino acids. In nucleotides, the CDR3 is TGTGCCAGCAGGCAGGGTTCGCGGAATGAGCAGTTCTTC. It yields the protein CASRQGSRNEQFF.

J is TRBJ2-1 and V is TRBV6-5; 9 nucleotides align to TRBD2. With V trimmed by 3 bases and J by 8 bases, 8 bases remained unmatched. This CDR3 spans 15 amino acids. The germline V gene has CDR1 MNHEY and CDR2 SVGAGI. The CDR3 sequence is CASSYSLAGRDEQFF. The CDR3 nucleotides read TGTGCCAGCAGTTATTCCCTAGCGGGAAGGGATGAGCAGTTCTTC.

The chain has TRBV5-1 and TRBJ2-5; 9 nucleotides agree with TRBD2. V was clipped by 0 bases and J by 10 bases; unmatched bases: 13. This CDR3 is built from 16 residues. Per the germline V gene, CDR1 is SGHRS and CDR2 is YFSETQ. The CDR3 nucleotides are TGCGCCAGCAGCTTGGAGCCTAGCGGGGCAACTTGGGACCAGTACTTC. It codes for CASSLEPSGATWDQYF.

The CDR3 loop reads CASSIGNFNQPQHF. The CDR3 DNA reads TGTGCCAGTAGTATAGGAAACTTCAATCAGCCCCAGCATTTT. The chain has TRBV19 and TRBJ1-5; D unresolved. Deletions cut 1 base from V and 3 bases from J, with 7 bases between. CDR3 size: 14 residues. CDR1 and CDR2 (germline): LNHDA, SQIVND (reference sequence).

This clone is a singleton in its sample. The chain employs TRBV27 and TRBJ1-2; D not resolved. The V gene's germline CDR1 is MNHEY and CDR2 SMNVEV (reference sequence). Trimming stripped 5 bases from V and 6 bases from J, with 22 bases between. The length of the CDR3 is 16 residues. CDR3 nucleotides: TGTGCCAGCAGTCTCACCCCCACGGGCCTCAATGATGGCTACACCTTC. It specifies CASSLTPTGLNDGYTF.

CDR3 amino acids: CASSVGRGGYNEQFF. DNA for the CDR3: TGTGCCAGCAGCGTAGGGCGGGGGGGCTACAATGAGCAGTTCTTC. The genes are TRBV9 and TRBJ2-1, with TRBD2 matching 9 bases. Germline V CDR1 and CDR2: SGDLS, YYNGEE. V lost 0 bases and J lost 3; bases outside the gene matches: 1. This CDR3 is built from 15 residues. The whole variable domain, filled in from reference TRBV9 and TRBJ2-1, reads DSGVTQTPKHLITATGQRVTLRCSPRSGDLSVYWYQQSLDQGLQFLIQYYNGEERAKGNILERFSAQQFPDLHSELNLSSLELGDSALYFCASSVGRGGYNEQFFGPGTRLTVL.

Concerning this clone itself: This sample also contains other DNA sequences that code for the same CDR3. This chain uses TRBV27 with TRBJ2-7, with D perhaps matching TRBD2 (7 bases). The germline V gene has CDR1 MNHEY and CDR2 SMNVEV (reference sequence). V was pared by 4 bases and J by 3 bases, with 13 bases between. The CDR3 length is 14 residues. In DNA, the CDR3 is TGTGCCAGCAGTTACGGAGGGGGGGGCTACGAGCAGTACTTC. It is translated as CASSYGGGGYEQYF.

CDR3 region: CASSPWTENSPLHF. The CDR3 DNA follows: TGTGCCAGCAGCCCGTGGACGGAGAATTCACCCCTCCACTTT. The V and J genes are TRBV14 and TRBJ1-6; unclear D gene. The V gene's germline CDR1 is SGHDN and CDR2 FVKESK. Deletions cut 4 bases from V and 7 bases from J, with 11 bases between. The CDR3 is made up of 14 amino acids.

This clone has just one count. The rearrangement uses TRBV7-8 and TRBJ1-1, with 10 bases fitting TRBD1. The germline V gene has CDR1 SGHVS and CDR2 FQNEAQ. The CDR3 length is 15 residues. Trimming took 5 bases from V and 7 from J; bases not matched to a gene: 10. The CDR3 is CASSRRQGAGSEAFF. In DNA, the CDR3 is TGTGCCAGCAGCCGCAGACAGGGGGCGGGGAGTGAAGCTTTCTTT.

The genes are TRBV2 and TRBJ2-1, with TRBD2 matching 7 bases. With V trimmed by 6 bases and J by 7 bases, 12 bases remained unmatched. This CDR3 has 15 amino acids. Germline lookup yields CDR1 SNHLY and CDR2 FYNNEI. As DNA, the CDR3 is TGTGCCAGCAGCGTCGGGGCGGGAGCGGGGAATGAGCAGTTCTTC. Translating gives CASSVGAGAGNEQFF.

In regard to this clone: At one boundary the junction diverges from the germline segment, which might be a read error. V gene TRBV6-5 combines with J gene TRBJ2-3, with 8 nucleotides matching TRBD2. From germline, CDR1 is MNHEY and CDR2 SVGAGI. CDR3 size: 15 residues. The CDR3 loop is CASSPGTSGTDTQYF. Here the CDR3 DNA reads TGTGCCAGCAGCCCCGGAACTAGCGGCACCGATACGCAGTATTTT.

The chain recombines TRBV2 with TRBJ2-1; unclear D gene. The CDR3 is 12 amino acids. The germline CDR1 and CDR2 sequences are SNHLY and FYNNEI. Trimming cost V 1 base and J 8 bases, with 6 bases left between them. The CDR3 protein is CASSEEYDEQFF. The CDR3 DNA reads TGTGCCAGCAGTGAAGAGTATGATGAGCAGTTCTTC. The whole variable domain, filled in from reference TRBV2 and TRBJ2-1, reads EPEVTQTPSHQVTQMGQEVILRCVPISNHLYFYWYRQILGQKVEFLVSFYNNEISEKSEIFDDQFSVERPDGSNFTLKIRSTKLEDSAMYFCASSEEYDEQFFGPGTRLTVL.

The chain carries TRBV27 and TRBJ2-7, with 10 bases aligning to TRBD2. There are 14 residues in the CDR3. V trimming: 4 bases; J trimming: 4 bases; junction bases outside the gene matches: 4. CDR1 is MNHEY, CDR2 SMNVEV, per germline (reference sequence). Here the CDR3 reads CASSSSGSLYEQYF. The DNA of the CDR3 is TGTGCCAGCAGTTCTAGCGGGAGCCTTTACGAGCAGTACTTC.

The chain employs TRBV4-1 and TRBJ2-3; tentatively, D is TRBD1 (6 bases). Trimming stripped 2 bases from V and 3 bases from J, with 15 bases between. This CDR3 is built from 16 residues. Germline CDR1 reads MGHRA; CDR2 reads YSYEKL. The CDR3, as DNA: TGCGCCAGCAGCCAACTCCTCGGAACAGGGACAGATACGCAGTATTTT. This gives the protein CASSQLLGTGTDTQYF.

The V and J genes are TRBV5-1 and TRBJ2-7, with 7 bases matching TRBD2. This CDR3 comprises 14 residues. Germline CDR1 SGHRS, CDR2 YFSETQ. Unmatched junction bases numbered 10, after V lost 7 bases and J lost 3 bases. CDR3 DNA: TGCGCCAGCTCTCTCCATGGGGGGGTCTACGAGCAGTACTTC. It yields the protein CASSLHGGVYEQYF.

This clone was counted once. The chain recombines TRBV12-1 with TRBJ1-2; the tabulated D call, TRBD1, remains unverified against the DNA. TRBV12-1 is an annotated pseudogene. This CDR3 is built from 14 residues. In nucleotides, the CDR3 is TGTGCCAGCAGCTTTAAACAGGGGTTCAGGGGCTACACCTTC. Translated: CASSFKQGFRGYTF.

Written as DNA, the CDR3 is TGTGCCAGCAGCGTAGTCCCCCAGTCACCCCTCCACTTT. Amino acids: CASSVVPQSPLHF. This chain links TRBV9 with TRBJ1-6; D remains ambiguous. This CDR3 is built from 13 residues. In germline, CDR1 is SGDLS, CDR2 YYNGEE. Trimming removed 0 bases from V and 10 bases from J, with 8 bases in between.

The CDR3 nucleotides are TGTGCCAGCAGTTACTCGAGCGGGATTTACAATGAGCAGTTCTTC. Its protein product is CASSYSSGIYNEQFF. This sequence joins TRBV6-5 and TRBJ2-1; TRBD2 agrees at 7 bases. Germline V gives CDR1 MNHEY, CDR2 SVGAGI. The CDR3 totals 15 residues. Trimming cost V 0 bases and J 4 bases; bases outside gene matches: 3.

The rearrangement links TRBV5-5 to TRBJ1-2; no reliable D call. Trimming removed 2 bases at V and 4 bases at J, with 12 bases between. CDR3 length equals 14 residues. CDR1 and CDR2 from the germline V gene are SGHKS and YYEKEE (reference sequence). The CDR3 region has the DNA TGTGCCAGCAGCTTAAATGGAGGGTCCTATGGCTACACCTTC. Its protein product is CASSLNGGSYGYTF.

The chain has TRBV6-1 and TRBJ1-3; D uncertain. The CDR3 is 15 residues long. Trimming removed 0 bases at V and 0 bases at J, with 6 bases between. The germline CDR1 and CDR2 sequences are MNHNS and SASEGT. CDR3 in amino acids: CASSEAADSGNTIYF. The CDR3, as DNA: TGTGCCAGCAGTGAAGCGGCAGACTCTGGAAACACCATATATTTT.

The J gene is TRBJ2-3, the V gene TRBV7-9, with 8 nucleotides matching TRBD1. The CDR3 covers 13 residues. CDR1 is SEHNR and CDR2 is FQNEAQ in the germline V gene (reference sequence). The J segment lost 4 bases and the V segment lost 6 bases, leaving 3 bases of the junction unmatched. The CDR3 DNA reads TGTGCCAGCAGACCGACAGGGGCAGATACGCAGTATTTT. As protein: CASRPTGADTQYF. Full variable domain (missing parts from reference TRBV7-9 and TRBJ2-3): DTGVSQNPRHKITKRGQNVTFRCDPISEHNRLYWYRQTLGQGPEFLTYFQNEAQLEKSRLLSDRFSAERPKGSFSTLEIQRTEQGDSAMYLCASRPTGADTQYFGPGTRLTVL.